Listed below are T cell receptor beta chains from one sample, sequenced in a study of shared clonotypes between healthy human individuals. Profiling relied on immunoSEQ multiplex PCR, and the TCRdb table lists in-frame clones only, not all of them. Altogether over a million clones are present, roughly 75% being singletons, with the ten largest covering roughly 1.5%. Specimen: memory CD4+ T cells sorted from blood. The receptor set was obtained from a man aged 18 to 29 in good health. Both conserved end residues are part of each CDR3. D genes are given only for firm matches. Rows may omit the clone size; those that give it use once, few, many or a size class.

V: TRBV5-6; size: -; J: TRBJ1-4; D: -; CDR3: CASSYTITNEKLFF; DNA: TGTGCCAGCAGCTACACGATCACTAATGAAAAACTGTTTTTT
V: TRBV6-1; size: -; J: TRBJ2-3; D: TRBD2; CDR3: CASSEGSSGFTDTQYF; DNA: TGTGCCAGCAGTGAAGGATCTAGCGGCTTCACAGATACGCAGTATTTT
V: TRBV7-9; size: -; J: TRBJ1-6; D: -; CDR3: CASSHDANYNSPLHF; DNA: TGTGCCAGCAGTCACGACGCCAACTATAATTCACCCCTCCACTTT
V: TRBV6-1; size: -; J: TRBJ1-2; D: TRBD1; CDR3: CASSAGVGTGGGYTF; DNA: TGTGCCAGCAGTGCTGGGGTAGGGACAGGAGGCGGCTACACCTTC
V: TRBV5-4; size: -; J: TRBJ2-1; D: -; CDR3: CASSQGSEQFF; DNA: TGTGCCAGCAGCCAGGGGTCTGAGCAGTTCTTC
V: TRBV6-5; size: -; J: TRBJ2-3; D: -; CDR3: CASSRNTDTQYF; DNA: TGTGCCAGCAGCCGAAACACAGATACGCAGTATTTT
V: TRBV5-1; size: -; J: TRBJ2-1; D: -; CDR3: CASSFRANNEQFF; DNA: TGCGCCAGCAGCTTTCGGGCCAACAATGAGCAGTTCTTC
V: TRBV20-1; size: once; J: TRBJ2-5; D: -; CDR3: CSASSGETQYF; DNA: TGCAGTGCTAGTTCGGGAGAGACCCAGTACTTC
V: TRBV14; size: -; J: TRBJ2-1; D: TRBD2; CDR3: CASSYTSGLSYNEQFF; DNA: TGTGCCAGCAGCTATACCTCGGGACTAAGTTACAATGAGCAGTTCTTC
V: TRBV6-1; size: -; J: TRBJ1-3; D: TRBD1; CDR3: CAGRDSPSGNTIYF; DNA: TGTGCCGGAAGGGACAGCCCCTCTGGAAACACCATATATTTT
V: TRBV2; size: few; J: TRBJ1-6; D: TRBD1; CDR3: CASSPGQGYNSPLHF; DNA: TGTGCCAGCAGTCCGGGACAGGGCTATAATTCACCCCTCCACTTT
V: TRBV12-5; size: few; J: TRBJ1-1; D: -; CDR3: CASDIQANTEAFF; DNA: TGTGCTAGTGACATTCAGGCGAACACTGAAGCTTTCTTT
V: TRBV27; size: -; J: TRBJ2-7; D: TRBD2; CDR3: CASIGSGEPPYEQYF; DNA: TGTGCCAGCATTGGTAGCGGGGAGCCCCCCTACGAGCAGTACTTC
V: TRBV7-4; size: -; J: TRBJ2-7; D: -; CDR3: CASSLVKNYEQYF; DNA: TGTGCCAGCAGCTTAGTTAAAAACTACGAGCAGTACTTC
V: TRBV30; size: -; J: TRBJ1-6; D: -; CDR3: CAWSARTGSPYNSPLHF; DNA: TGTGCCTGGAGTGCGCGAACAGGGAGCCCCTATAATTCACCCCTCCACTTT
V: TRBV4-1; size: once; J: TRBJ2-5; D: TRBD2; CDR3: CASSQLAGAQETQYF; DNA: TGCGCCAGCAGCCAGCTAGCGGGGGCGCAAGAGACCCAGTACTTC
V: TRBV30; size: -; J: TRBJ2-5; D: -; CDR3: CAWRSGPETQYF; DNA: TGTGCCTGGAGGTCGGGCCCAGAGACCCAGTACTTC
V: TRBV5-6; size: -; J: TRBJ2-6; D: TRBD1; CDR3: CASSLEGQGAIGANVLTF; DNA: TGTGCCAGCAGCTTGGAGGGACAGGGCGCCATTGGGGCCAACGTCCTGACTTTC
V: TRBV30; size: few; J: TRBJ1-3; D: -; CDR3: CAWSVTFRGSGNTIYF; DNA: TGTGCCTGGAGTGTGACATTCAGAGGCTCTGGAAACACCATATATTTT
V: TRBV5-1; size: -; J: TRBJ2-2; D: TRBD1; CDR3: CASTQDRVNAGELFF; DNA: TGCGCCAGCACCCAGGACAGGGTCAATGCCGGGGAGCTGTTTTTT
V: TRBV14; size: many; J: TRBJ2-6; D: -; CDR3: CASSQGVGGANVLTF; DNA: TGTGCCAGCAGCCAAGGAGTTGGTGGGGCCAACGTCCTGACTTTC
V: TRBV2; size: -; J: TRBJ1-2; D: -; CDR3: CASRILDGNGYTF; DNA: TGTGCCAGCAGGATCCTCGACGGGAATGGCTACACCTTC
V: TRBV28; size: -; J: TRBJ1-1; D: -; CDR3: CASSRSGANTEAFF; DNA: TGTGCCAGCAGTCGCTCGGGGGCAAACACTGAAGCTTTCTTT
V: TRBV30; size: few; J: TRBJ1-4; D: -; CDR3: CAWHGGNNEKLFF; DNA: TGTGCCTGGCACGGGGGAAACAATGAAAAACTGTTTTTT
V: TRBV30; size: -; J: TRBJ1-5; D: -; CDR3: CAWSGSYSNQPQHF; DNA: TGTGCCTGGAGTGGAAGCTATAGCAATCAGCCCCAGCATTTT
V: TRBV30; size: -; J: TRBJ1-2; D: -; CDR3: CAWSAGTGLGYTF; DNA: TGTGCCTGGAGTGCAGGAACAGGGCTTGGCTACACCTTC
V: TRBV30; size: -; J: TRBJ2-5; D: -; CDR3: CAWSVSGVETQYF; DNA: TGTGCCTGGAGTGTATCAGGGGTAGAGACCCAGTACTTC
V: TRBV7-9; size: -; J: TRBJ2-1; D: TRBD2; CDR3: CASSQRDRDGGTKRKLF; DNA: TGTGCCAGCAGTCAAAGAGACCGGGACGGAGGGACTAAAAGAAAACTCTTC
V: TRBV6-6; size: -; J: TRBJ2-7; D: -; CDR3: CASGETPYEQYF; DNA: TGTGCCTCCGGGGAGACGCCCTACGAGCAGTACTTC